This record looks at one T cell receptor beta chain sequence and its context. The antigen remains unidentified. This entry comes from a study of vaccination effects on CD4 cells after COVID-19. Viral peptide pools were used in the ViraFEST assay to expand antigen-specific CD4+ T cells, and sequencing came afterward. Researchers isolated CD4+ T cells once approximately ten days of culture had elapsed. Between March and December 2020, the person had a SARS-CoV-2 infection that PCR confirmed. Supplemented with around 11 IU/ml IL-2 and around 10 ug/ml peptides, roughly 2 million PBMC per well were kept in culture. The negative control condition used HIV-1 Nef peptides. Days 3 and 7 were when half the medium was replaced with IL-2 medium. Only in-frame clones appear in the TCRdb table, and some are missing; sequencing was by immunoSEQ multiplex PCR. This sample has about 70,000 clones, with roughly two thirds found just once.

The study's findings and limits: Infection-derived and vaccine-derived clones contracted markedly late after vaccination.

Germline trimming cut 5 bases from V and 0 bases from J; bases unmatched to any gene: 5. The germline gives CDR1 SGHVS, CDR2 FQNEAQ. The CDR3 loop spans 16 amino acids. This sequence was found in a human donor who had a prior SARS-CoV-2 infection. The sequencing used CD4+ T cells from PBMCs cultured with HIV peptides, collected before COVID-19 vaccination. Subset denoted: HIV-1 Nef peptide pool negative control/reference culture. The chain links TRBV7-8 to TRBJ1-2; 11 bases map to TRBD1. This chain's CDR3 is CASSQGQGVANYGYTF. The CDR3 DNA reads as TGTGCCAGCAGCCAGGGACAGGGGGTAGCTAACTATGGCTACACCTTC.